The table lists the clone carrying this T cell receptor (beta chain) with a few counts. V shed 5 bases, J shed 5 bases, and the junction held 10 bases outside the gene matches. The CDR3 sequence is 16 residues long. The V gene's germline CDR1 is SGHTA and CDR2 FQGNSA. TCRdb passed the 5' RACE reads through MiXCR, listing each CDR3 protein once. Seen here are some 45,000 distinct CDR3 sequences, around 26% observed once, and the top ten hold approximately 2%. The J gene is TRBJ1-5, the V gene TRBV7-2, with 9 bases fitting TRBD1. Sequencing was done on a sample of naive CD4+ T cells sorted from blood. Subset here: naive CD4+ T cells, CD4+CD45RA+CD25-. This receptor was obtained from a female donor with breast cancer. The CDR3 DNA follows: TGTGCCAGCAGCGCGCAAGCCGGGACAGGGCATCAGCCCCAGCATTTT. Translating gives CASSAQAGTGHQPQHF.